One TCR beta chain is described in this entry. The authors' processing: Quantification of nucleated cells was approximated via reference gene primer amplification. Profiled with immunoSEQ multiplex PCR; TCRdb holds only in-frame clones, not every one. That table supplies the V and J calls and clone size; D and trimming were determined from the DNA. The sample consists of 88,000 or so clones, 86% of them appearing once. Germline lookup yields CDR1 SGHNT and CDR2 YYREEE (reference sequence). The ends lost 4 bases at V and 5 bases at J; junction bases unmatched: 11. The CDR3 consists of 16 residues. This sample is part of a study of blood T cell repertoires in COVID-19. On the study more broadly: COVID-19 samples collected from the United States, Italy and Spain covered acute and convalescent phases. PBMCs, B-cell-depleted T cells, or T cells were the source of the cDNA or gDNA that made up the material.

The sequenced sample consisted of peripheral blood. This receptor was identified in a man aged 60 to 69 with acute or convalescent COVID-19. This chain joins TRBV5-4 and TRBJ2-7; 11 bases agree with TRBD1. The CDR3 DNA sequence: TGTGCCAGCAGCCCAACCGGGACAGGGGGTTTCCACGAGCAGTACTTC. Its translation: CASSPTGTGGFHEQYF.